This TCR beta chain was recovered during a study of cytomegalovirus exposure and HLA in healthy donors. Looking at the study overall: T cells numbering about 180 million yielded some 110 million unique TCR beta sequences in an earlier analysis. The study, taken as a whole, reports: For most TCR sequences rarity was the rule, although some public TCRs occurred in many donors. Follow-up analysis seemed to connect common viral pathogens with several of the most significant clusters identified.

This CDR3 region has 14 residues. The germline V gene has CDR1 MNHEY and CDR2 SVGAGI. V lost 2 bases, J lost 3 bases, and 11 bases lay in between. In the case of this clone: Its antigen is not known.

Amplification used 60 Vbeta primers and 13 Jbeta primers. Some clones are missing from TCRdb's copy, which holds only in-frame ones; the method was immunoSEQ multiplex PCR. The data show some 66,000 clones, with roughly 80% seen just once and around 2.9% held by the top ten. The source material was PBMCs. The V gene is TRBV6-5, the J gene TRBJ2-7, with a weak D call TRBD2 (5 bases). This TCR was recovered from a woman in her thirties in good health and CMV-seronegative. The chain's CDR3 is CASSYGSLNYEQYF. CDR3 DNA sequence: TGTGCCAGCAGTTACGGGAGCTTGAACTACGAGCAGTACTTC.